The T cell receptor (beta chain) described here comes from a study of cytomegalovirus exposure and HLA in healthy donors. Across the study: A subsequent analysis stated that the 120 or so validation repertoires were run on the same platform as the approximately 700 first-cohort repertoires. Study-level findings and limits: Researchers catalogued about 160 TCR beta chains as cytomegalovirus-associated.

Notes on this clone: Its antigen is currently unknown.

This table comes from immunoSEQ multiplex PCR, and its TCRdb copy is limited to in-frame clones, with some not included. The table records 250,000 to 300,000 clones, about 90% of them present only once. V lost 3 bases to trimming and J lost 1 base; unmatched junction nucleotides: 12. This CDR3 region has 18 residues. Germline V gene data show CDR1 as SGHRS and CDR2 as YFSETQ. The donors belonged to the approximately 130-subject validation cohort, separate from the roughly 710-subject first cohort. The chain is built from TRBV5-1 and TRBJ2-5; 10 bases are shared with TRBD2. This receptor was taken from a woman between 18 and 29 years old in good health and CMV-seronegative. The material sequenced was PBMCs. The CDR3 is CASSSYRGSGGTQETQYF. As DNA, the CDR3 is TGCGCCAGCAGCTCCTATAGGGGTAGCGGGGGGACCCAAGAGACCCAGTACTTC.